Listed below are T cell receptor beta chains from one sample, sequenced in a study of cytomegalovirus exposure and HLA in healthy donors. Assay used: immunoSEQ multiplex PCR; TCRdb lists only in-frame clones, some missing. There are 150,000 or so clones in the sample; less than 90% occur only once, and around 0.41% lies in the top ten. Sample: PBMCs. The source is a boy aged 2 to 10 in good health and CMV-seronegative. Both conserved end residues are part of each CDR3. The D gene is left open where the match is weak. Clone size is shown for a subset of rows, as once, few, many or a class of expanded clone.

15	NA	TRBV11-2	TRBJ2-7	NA	TGTGCCAGCAGCTTAGCGTCGTGGCAGATCTACGAGCAGTACTTC	CASSLASWQIYEQYF
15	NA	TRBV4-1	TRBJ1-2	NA	TGCGCCAGCAGCCATCCTGGGCTAGGGAGTAATGGCTACACCTTC	CASSHPGLGSNGYTF
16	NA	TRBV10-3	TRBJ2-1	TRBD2	TGTGCCATCAGTGAAGGCCTAGCGGAGGTTTTGGATGAGCAGTTCTTC	CAISEGLAEVLDEQFF
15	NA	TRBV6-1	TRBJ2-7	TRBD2	TGTGCCAGCAGCGATCCCCCTAGCGGGAGCGACGAGCAGTACTTC	CASSDPPSGSDEQYF
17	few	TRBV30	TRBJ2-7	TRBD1	TGTGCCTGGAGTCTCCCCGGGTGGGGACAGGGGGCCTACGAGCAGTACTTC	CAWSLPGWGQGAYEQYF
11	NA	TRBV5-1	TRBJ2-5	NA	TGCGCCAGCAGTGCGGGAAAGACCCAGTACTTC	CASSAGKTQYF
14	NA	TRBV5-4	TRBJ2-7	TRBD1	TGTGCCAGCAGCTTGCAAACAGGGGCCCTGGAGCAGTACTTC	CASSLQTGALEQYF
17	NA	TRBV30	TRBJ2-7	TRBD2	TGTGCCTGGAGTGTACAGGCGGGCGGCGGGAGCGTCGACGAGCAGTACTTC	CAWSVQAGGGSVDEQYF
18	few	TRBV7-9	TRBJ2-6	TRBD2	TGTGCCAGCACCTCCTTGACTAGCGGGAGCCCTGGGGCCAACGTCCTGACTTTC	CASTSLTSGSPGANVLTF
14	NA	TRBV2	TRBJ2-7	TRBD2	TGTGCCAGCATACCGGGACTAGCGGCTTACGAGCAGTACTTC	CASIPGLAAYEQYF
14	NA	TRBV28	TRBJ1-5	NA	TGTGCCAGCAGTTCCAGACAGTTAAAGGGCCCACAGCATTTT	CASSSRQLKGPQHF
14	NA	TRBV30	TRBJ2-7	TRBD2	TGTGCCTGGACCTCCGGGACTAGCCGCTACGAGCAGTACTTC	CAWTSGTSRYEQYF
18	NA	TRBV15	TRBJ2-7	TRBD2	TGTGCCACCAGCAGGACTAGCGGGAGGTTCTCAAGCTCCTACGAGCAGTACTTC	CATSRTSGRFSSSYEQYF
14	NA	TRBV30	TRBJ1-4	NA	TGTGCCTGGTCCTCTGGGCGAACTAATGAAAAACTGTTTTTT	CAWSSGRTNEKLFF
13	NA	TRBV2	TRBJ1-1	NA	TGTGCCAGCAGTGAAAGGGGCAGCACTGAAGCTTTCTTT	CASSERGSTEAFF
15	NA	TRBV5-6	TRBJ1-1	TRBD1	TGTGCCAGCAGCTTACCGGGACAGGTGAACACTGAAGCTTTCTTT	CASSLPGQVNTEAFF
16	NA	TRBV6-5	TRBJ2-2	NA	TGTGCCAGCAGTTACAGGACAGACGCGAACACCGGGGAGCTGTTTTTT	CASSYRTDANTGELFF
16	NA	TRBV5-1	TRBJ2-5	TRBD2	TGCGCCAGCAGCGAAAGGCGGGAGTCGCCCCAAGAGACCCAGTACTTC	CASSERRESPQETQYF
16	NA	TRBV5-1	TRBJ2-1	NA	TGCGCCAGCAGCTTGGAGGACAGTTTCTCCTACAATGAGCAGTTCTTC	CASSLEDSFSYNEQFF
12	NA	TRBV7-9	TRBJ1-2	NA	TGTGCCAGCAGCCCGGACAGCTATGGCTACACCTTC	CASSPDSYGYTF
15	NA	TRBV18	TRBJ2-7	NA	TGTGCCAGCTCCCCAACGGGGTCACCCTCCTACGAGCAGTACTTC	CASSPTGSPSYEQYF
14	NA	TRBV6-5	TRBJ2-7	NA	TGTGCCAGCCTTAACACTAGGTTTCCTAACGAGCAGTACTTC	CASLNTRFPNEQYF
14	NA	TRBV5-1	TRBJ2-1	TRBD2	TGCGCCAGCAGCTTGGGCGGGAGAGCGGATGAGCAGTTCTTC	CASSLGGRADEQFF
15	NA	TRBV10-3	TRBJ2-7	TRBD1	TGTGCCATCAGTGAAGGGACAGGGGCTGAATACGAGCAGTACTTC	CAISEGTGAEYEQYF
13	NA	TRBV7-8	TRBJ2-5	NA	TGTGCCAGCACTCCTGGGGAGAGGGAGACCCAGTACTTC	CASTPGERETQYF
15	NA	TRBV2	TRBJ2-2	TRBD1	TGTGCCAGCAGACCGGACAGGGCGAACACCGGGGAGCTGTTTTTT	CASRPDRANTGELFF
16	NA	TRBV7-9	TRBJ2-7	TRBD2	TGTGCCAGCAGCTTAGTTAGCGGGAGGGGGAGCTACGAGCAGTACTTC	CASSLVSGRGSYEQYF
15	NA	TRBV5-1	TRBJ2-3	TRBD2	TGCGCCAGCAGCCTGACTAGCGGGAGCACAGATACGCAGTATTTT	CASSLTSGSTDTQYF
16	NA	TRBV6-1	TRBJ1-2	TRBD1	TGTGCCAGCAGTGAGCTGGGACAGGTGATTAACTATGGCTACACCTTC	CASSELGQVINYGYTF
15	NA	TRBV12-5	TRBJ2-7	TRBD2	TGTGCTAGTGGTTCGGGACTAGTGGTTTCCTACGAGCAGTACTTC	CASGSGLVVSYEQYF
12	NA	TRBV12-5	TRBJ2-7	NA	TGTGCTAGTGGTTTCCAGGGCTACGAGCAGTACTTC	CASGFQGYEQYF
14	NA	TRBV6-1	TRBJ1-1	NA	TGTGCCAGCGAGCGGGGGCAATGGGACACTGAAGCTTTCTTT	CASERGQWDTEAFF
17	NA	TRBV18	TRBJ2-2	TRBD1	TGTGCCAGCTCACCCCTCGACAGGGGGCCGGGAACCGGGGAGCTGTTTTTT	CASSPLDRGPGTGELFF
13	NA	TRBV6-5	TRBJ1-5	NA	TGTGCCAGCAGTTACGGCAGGAATCAGCCCCAGCATTTT	CASSYGRNQPQHF
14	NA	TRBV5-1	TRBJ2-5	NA	TGCGCCAGCAGCCCCGAGCGGCCCGGGGAGACCCAGTACTTC	CASSPERPGETQYF
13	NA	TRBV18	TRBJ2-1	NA	TGTGCCAGCTCACCAGGGGCAGACAATGAGCAGTTCTTC	CASSPGADNEQFF
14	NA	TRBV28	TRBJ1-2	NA	TGTGCCGGCCGACCGACAAGGGGATACTATGGCTACACCTTC	CAGRPTRGYYGYTF
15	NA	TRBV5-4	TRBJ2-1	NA	TGTGCCAGCAGCTTGAAATTGGGAGTGGCCAATGAGCAGTTCTTC	CASSLKLGVANEQFF
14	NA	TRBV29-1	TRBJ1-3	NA	TGCAGCGTAGGGGACGGGAGATCCGGAAACACCATATATTTT	CSVGDGRSGNTIYF
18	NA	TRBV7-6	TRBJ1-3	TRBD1	TGTGCCAGCAGCTTAAGGTTTACCGGGACAGGGTCTGGAAACACCATATATTTT	CASSLRFTGTGSGNTIYF
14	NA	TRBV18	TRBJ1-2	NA	TGTGCCAGCTCACCAGGGAGACAGGAGCGGCGGTACACCTTC	CASSPGRQERRYTF
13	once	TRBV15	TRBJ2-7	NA	TGTGCCACCAGCAGAGCCAGGGTCTACGAGCAGTACTTC	CATSRARVYEQYF
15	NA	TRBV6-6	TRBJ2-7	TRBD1	TGTGCCAGCAGTTACTCCGGGACAGGGGCCCTCGAGCAGTACTTC	CASSYSGTGALEQYF
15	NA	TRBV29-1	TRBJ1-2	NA	TGCAGCGTTTACACCCGTCCCCTCCGTATCCATGGCTACACCTTC	CSVYTRPLRIHGYTF
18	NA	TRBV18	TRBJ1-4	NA	TGTGCCAGCTCACCAGGGTCGCTAGCCGCTGCAACTAATGAAAAACTGTTTTTT	CASSPGSLAAATNEKLFF
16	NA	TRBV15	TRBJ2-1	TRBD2	TGTGCCACCAGCAGATATACTAGCGGAGGGTTTGAAGAGCAGTTCTTC	CATSRYTSGGFEEQFF
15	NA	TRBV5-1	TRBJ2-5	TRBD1	TGCGCCAGCAGCGTAGGACAGGGGTTTCGGGAGACCCAGTACTTC	CASSVGQGFRETQYF
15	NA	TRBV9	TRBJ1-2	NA	TGTGCCAGCAGCGTGGGCGGACAGTCCTGGTATGGCTACACCTTC	CASSVGGQSWYGYTF
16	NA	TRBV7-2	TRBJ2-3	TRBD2	TGTGCCAGCAGCCCAGGACTAGCGGGAGGTAGAGATACGCAGTATTTT	CASSPGLAGGRDTQYF
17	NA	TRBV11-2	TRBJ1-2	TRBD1	TGTGCCAGCAGCTTTAACCCGGCAGGACAGGGGGAATATGGCTACACCTTC	CASSFNPAGQGEYGYTF
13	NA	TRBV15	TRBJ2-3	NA	TGTGCCACCAGTACTGGAGGCACAGATACGCAGTATTTT	CATSTGGTDTQYF
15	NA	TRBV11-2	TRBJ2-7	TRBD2	TGTGCCAGCAGCTCGGGACTAGCGGGAGGGTACGAGCAGTACTTC	CASSSGLAGGYEQYF
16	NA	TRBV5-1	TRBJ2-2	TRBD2	TGCGCCAGCAGATCCAGCGGGAGCTCGAACACCGGGGAGCTGTTTTTT	CASRSSGSSNTGELFF
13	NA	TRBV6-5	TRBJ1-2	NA	TGTGCCAGCAGTTACATACAGGGCGATGGCTACACCTTC	CASSYIQGDGYTF
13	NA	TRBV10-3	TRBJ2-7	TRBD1	TGTGCCATCAGGCTCGACAGGGGCGACGAGCAGTACTTC	CAIRLDRGDEQYF
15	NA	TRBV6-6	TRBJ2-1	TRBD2	TGTGCCAGCAGTACCGGACTAGCGGGAAGGAATGAGCAGTTCTTC	CASSTGLAGRNEQFF
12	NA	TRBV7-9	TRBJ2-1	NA	TGTGCCAGCAGGGCTTTCGGAGGGGAGCAGTTCTTC	CASRAFGGEQFF
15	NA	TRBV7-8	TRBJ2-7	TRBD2	TGTGCCAGCAGCTACCCGAGGACTAGGAAGGGCGAGCAGTACTTC	CASSYPRTRKGEQYF